The 8 T cell receptor beta chains reported below all come from one sample, sequenced in a study of blood T cell repertoires in COVID-19. Assay used: immunoSEQ multiplex PCR; TCRdb lists only in-frame clones, some missing. The sample has some 250,000 clones, more than 75% seen once. Sequenced material: peripheral blood. Receptors were obtained from a woman in her twenties or thirties who had recovered from COVID-19.

This sequence joins TRBV6-1 and TRBJ2-5; TRBD2 matches at 9 bases. The CDR3 length is 16 residues. Germline V gene data show CDR1 as MNHNS and CDR2 as SASEGT. Unmatched junction bases numbered 3, after V lost 0 bases and J lost 1 base. For the CDR3, the DNA is TGTGCCAGCAGTGAAGCGCCTAGCGGGGCCCAAGAGACCCAGTACTTC. It codes for CASSEAPSGAQETQYF.

This sequence joins TRBV15 and TRBJ2-7; possibly TRBD2 for D (6 bases). The CDR3 has 15 residues. Between the trimmed V and J ends, which lost 5 bases and 4 bases, there was a span of 18 bases. Per the germline V gene, CDR1 is LNHNV and CDR2 is YYDKDF (reference sequence). The chain's CDR3 is CATSLLRGSYYEQYF. For the CDR3, the DNA is TGTGCCACCAGCCTGTTGCGGGGATCCTATTACGAGCAGTACTTC.

The gene calls are TRBV2 and TRBJ2-1; TRBD2 matches 12 bases. CDR1 and CDR2 from the germline V gene are SNHLY and FYNNEI. This CDR3 comprises 16 residues. V lost 6 bases and J lost 7; bases outside the gene matches: 10. CDR3 nucleotides: TGTGCCAGCAGCCCCAGGACTAGCGGGGCCCTAAATGAGCAGTTCTTC. Encoded protein: CASSPRTSGALNEQFF.

The chain couples TRBV10-3 to TRBJ2-1, with 10 nucleotides matching TRBD1. The CDR3 is made up of 15 amino acids. Germline-derived CDR1 and CDR2 are ENHRY and SYGVKD. The ends lost 5 bases at V and 3 bases at J; junction bases unmatched: 4. The CDR3 reads CAISRQGASYNEQFF. The DNA for the CDR3 is TGTGCCATCAGTCGACAGGGGGCGAGCTACAATGAGCAGTTCTTC.

The chain is built from TRBV25-1 and TRBJ1-1, with D possibly matching TRBD1 (5 bases). The CDR3 covers 13 residues. V gave up 2 bases and J gave up 8 bases, with 12 bases separating them. Germline V gives CDR1 MGHDK, CDR2 SYGVNS. The CDR3 protein is CASSEKGHREAFF. In DNA form, the CDR3 reads TGTGCCAGCAGTGAAAAAGGACATCGAGAAGCTTTCTTT. Full variable domain (rest looked up from reference TRBV25-1 and TRBJ1-1): EADIYQTPRYLVIGTGKKITLECSQTMGHDKMYWYQQDPGMELHLIHYSYGVNSTEKGDLSSESTVSRIRTEHFPLTLESARPSHTSQYLCASSEKGHREAFFGQGTRLTVV.

V gene TRBV2 combines with J gene TRBJ2-7, with 11 positions matching TRBD2. This CDR3 has 15 residues. Germline CDR1 and CDR2: SNHLY and FYNNEI. V dropped 4 bases and J dropped 0; count of bases not matched to a gene: 2. The CDR3 nucleotides are TGTGCCAGCAGTGGACTAGCGGGGAGCTCCTACGAGCAGTACTTC. Its protein is CASSGLAGSSYEQYF.

CDR3 coding DNA: TGTGCCAGCAGCGATGGCGCACTAGATACCGGGGAGCTGTTTTTT. Residues: CASSDGALDTGELFF. The V gene is TRBV5-6, the J gene TRBJ2-2, with a tentative D call TRBD2 (5 bases). The germline V gene encodes CDR1 SGHDT and CDR2 YYEEEE. The CDR3 contains 15 residues. Trimming left V 4 bases short and J 5 bases short, with 15 bases between.

V and J are TRBV30 and TRBJ2-3; 7 bases are a match to TRBD1. The CDR3 extends over 13 amino acids. Per germline, CDR1 GTSNPN and CDR2 SVGIG (reference sequence). The trim removed 8 bases at V and 4 bases at J, leaving 9 bases unmatched. The CDR3 loop is CANDRVDADTQYF. The CDR3 bases are TGTGCCAATGACAGGGTTGACGCAGATACGCAGTATTTT.